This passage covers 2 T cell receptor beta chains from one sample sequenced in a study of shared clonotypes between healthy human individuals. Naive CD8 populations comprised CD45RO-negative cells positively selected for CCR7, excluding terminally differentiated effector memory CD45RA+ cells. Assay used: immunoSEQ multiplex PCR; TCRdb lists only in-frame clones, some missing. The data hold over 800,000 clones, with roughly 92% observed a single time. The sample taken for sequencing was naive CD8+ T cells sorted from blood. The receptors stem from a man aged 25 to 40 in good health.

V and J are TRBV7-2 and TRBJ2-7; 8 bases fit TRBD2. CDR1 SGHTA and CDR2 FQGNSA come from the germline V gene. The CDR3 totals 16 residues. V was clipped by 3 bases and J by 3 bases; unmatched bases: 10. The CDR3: CASSLGTRGLGYEQYF. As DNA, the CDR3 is TGTGCCAGCAGCTTGGGGACTAGGGGCCTTGGCTACGAGCAGTACTTC.

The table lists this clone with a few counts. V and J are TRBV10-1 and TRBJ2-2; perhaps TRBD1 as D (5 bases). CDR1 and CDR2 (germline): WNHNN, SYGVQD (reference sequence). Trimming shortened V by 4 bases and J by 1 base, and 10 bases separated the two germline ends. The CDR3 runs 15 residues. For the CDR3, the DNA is TGCGCCAGCAGTGCGGACAACCTGAACACCGGGGAGCTGTTTTTT. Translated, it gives CASSADNLNTGELFF.